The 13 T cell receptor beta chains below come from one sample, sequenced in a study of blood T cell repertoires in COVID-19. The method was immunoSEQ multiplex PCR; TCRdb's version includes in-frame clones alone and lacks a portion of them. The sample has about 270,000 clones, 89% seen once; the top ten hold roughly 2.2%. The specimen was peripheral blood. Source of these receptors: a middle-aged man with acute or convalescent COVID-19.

CDR3 nucleotides: TGTGCCAGCAGCCAAAGCCTTGTCGTAGCGGGCACCGGGGAGCTGTTTTTT. Translation: CASSQSLVVAGTGELFF. This chain connects TRBV14 to TRBJ2-2, with 7 bases lining up with TRBD2. V gave up 2 bases and J gave up 4 bases; unmatched junction bases: 10. This CDR3 has 17 residues. Germline-derived CDR1 and CDR2 are SGHDN and FVKESK.

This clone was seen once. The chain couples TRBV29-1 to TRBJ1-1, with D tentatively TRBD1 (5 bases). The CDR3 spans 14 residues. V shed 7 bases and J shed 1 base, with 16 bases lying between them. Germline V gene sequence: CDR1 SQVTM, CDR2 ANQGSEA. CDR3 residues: CSAKTSTANTEAFF. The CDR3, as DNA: TGCAGCGCAAAAACCTCGACAGCGAACACTGAAGCTTTCTTT.

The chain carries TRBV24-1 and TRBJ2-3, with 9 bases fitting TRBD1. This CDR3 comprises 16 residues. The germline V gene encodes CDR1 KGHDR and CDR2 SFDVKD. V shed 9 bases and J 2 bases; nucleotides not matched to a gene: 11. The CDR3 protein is CATGDSGQGFTDTQYF. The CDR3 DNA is TGTGCCACCGGAGACTCGGGACAGGGTTTCACAGATACGCAGTATTTT.

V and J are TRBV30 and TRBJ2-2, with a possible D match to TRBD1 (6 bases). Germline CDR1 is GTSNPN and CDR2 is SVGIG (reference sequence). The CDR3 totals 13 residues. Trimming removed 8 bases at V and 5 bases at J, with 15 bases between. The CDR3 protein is CAGMPGATGELFF. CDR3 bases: TGTGCCGGCATGCCAGGGGCTACCGGGGAGCTGTTTTTT.

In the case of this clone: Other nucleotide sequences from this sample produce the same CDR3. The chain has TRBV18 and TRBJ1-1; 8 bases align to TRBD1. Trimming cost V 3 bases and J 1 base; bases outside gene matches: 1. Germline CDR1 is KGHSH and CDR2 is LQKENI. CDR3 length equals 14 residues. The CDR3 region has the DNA TGTGCCAGCTCACCGGACAGGGAGAACACTGAAGCTTTCTTT. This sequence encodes CASSPDRENTEAFF.

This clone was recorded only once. The CDR3 sequence is CASSHHSAGETQYF. The DNA for the CDR3 is TGTGCCAGCAGCCACCACTCGGCAGGGGAGACCCAGTACTTC. This chain links TRBV3-1 (or the pseudogene TRBV3-2) with TRBJ2-5; perhaps TRBD1 as D (5 bases). V was shortened by 3 bases and J by 5 bases, with 13 bases between the two germline ends. The CDR3 length is 14 residues. Germline V CDR1 and CDR2: LGHDT, YNNKEL (reference sequence).

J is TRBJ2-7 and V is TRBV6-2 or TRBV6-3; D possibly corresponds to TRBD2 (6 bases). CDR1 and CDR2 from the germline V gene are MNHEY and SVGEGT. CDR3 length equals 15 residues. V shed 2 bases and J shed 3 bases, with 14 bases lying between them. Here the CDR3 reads CASSYTSGVVYEQYF. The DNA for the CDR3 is TGTGCCAGCAGTTACACGTCGGGGGTTGTCTACGAGCAGTACTTC.

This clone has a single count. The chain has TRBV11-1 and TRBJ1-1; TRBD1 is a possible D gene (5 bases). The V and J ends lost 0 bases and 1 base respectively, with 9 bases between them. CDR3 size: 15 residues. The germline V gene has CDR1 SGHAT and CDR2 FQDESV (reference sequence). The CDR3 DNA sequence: TGTGCCAGCAGCTTAGCAGGGGCCCGGAACACTGAAGCTTTCTTT. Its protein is CASSLAGARNTEAFF.

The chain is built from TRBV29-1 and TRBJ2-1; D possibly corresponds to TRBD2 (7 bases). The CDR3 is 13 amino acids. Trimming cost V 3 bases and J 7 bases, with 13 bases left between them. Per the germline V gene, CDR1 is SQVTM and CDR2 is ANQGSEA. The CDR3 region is CSVDRGAFNEQFF. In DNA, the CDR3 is TGCAGCGTTGACCGGGGGGCATTTAATGAGCAGTTCTTC.

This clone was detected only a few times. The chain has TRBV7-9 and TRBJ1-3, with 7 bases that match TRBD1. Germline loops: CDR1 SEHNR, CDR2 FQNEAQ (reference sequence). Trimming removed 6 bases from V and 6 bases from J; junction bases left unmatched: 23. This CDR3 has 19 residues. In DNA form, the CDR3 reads TGTGCCAGCAGTTCTCGGACAGGAGCTTACTCCATTCGGTTAAACACCATATATTTT. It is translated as CASSSRTGAYSIRLNTIYF.

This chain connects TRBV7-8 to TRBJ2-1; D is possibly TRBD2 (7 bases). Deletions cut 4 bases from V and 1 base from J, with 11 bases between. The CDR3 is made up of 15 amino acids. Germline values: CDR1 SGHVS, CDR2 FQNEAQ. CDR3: CASSWGGGSYNEQFF. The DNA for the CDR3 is TGTGCCAGCAGCTGGGGGGGCGGATCCTACAATGAGCAGTTCTTC. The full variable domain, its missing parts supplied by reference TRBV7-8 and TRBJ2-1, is GAGVSQSPRYKVAKRGQDVALRCDPISGHVSLFWYQQALGQGPEFLTYFQNEAQLDKSGLPSDRFFAERPEGSVSTLKIQRTQQEDSAVYLCASSWGGGSYNEQFFGPGTRLTVL.

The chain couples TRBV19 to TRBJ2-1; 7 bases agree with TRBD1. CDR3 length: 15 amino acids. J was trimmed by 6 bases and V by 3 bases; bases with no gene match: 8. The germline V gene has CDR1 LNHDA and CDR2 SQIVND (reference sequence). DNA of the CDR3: TGTGCCAGTAGTATTCCGGGACAGCGATTCAATGAGCAGTTCTTC. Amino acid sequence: CASSIPGQRFNEQFF.

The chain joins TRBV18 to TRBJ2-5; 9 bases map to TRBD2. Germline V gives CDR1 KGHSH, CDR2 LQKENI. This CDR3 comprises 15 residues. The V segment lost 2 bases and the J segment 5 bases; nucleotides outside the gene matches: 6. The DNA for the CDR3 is TGTGCCAGCTCACCATCGGGACTAGCCCGGGAGACCCAGTACTTC. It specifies CASSPSGLARETQYF.